A single sample gave rise to the 13 T cell receptor beta chains below, sequenced in a study of cytomegalovirus exposure and HLA in healthy donors. In the PCR, 60 Vbeta and 13 Jbeta primers were used. Data came from immunoSEQ multiplex PCR; TCRdb stores just in-frame clones and leaves some out. The sample lists 140,000 to 150,000 clones, about four fifths seen once, with 2% to 3% in the top ten. The specimen sequenced was PBMCs. The receptors shown here come from a woman aged 18 to 35 in good health and CMV-seropositive.

Comments on this clone: One end of the junction fails to match germline, which may point to a read error. This chain uses TRBV14 with TRBJ2-7; no clear D gene. Germline CDR1 is SGHDN and CDR2 is FVKESK. There are 12 residues in the CDR3. CDR3 in amino acids: CASSQVRYEQYF. CDR3 in DNA: TGTGCCAGCAGTCAAGTGCGTTACGAGCAGTACTTC. The full variable domain, with the rest looked up from reference TRBV14 and TRBJ2-7, is EAGVTQFPSHSVIEKGQTVTLRCDPISGHDNLYWYRRVMGKEIKFLLHFVKESKQDESGMPNNRFLAERTGGTYSTLKVQPAELEDSGVYFCASSQVRYEQYFGPGTRLTVT.

The sample holds a few counts of this clone. V usage is TRBV28 and J usage is TRBJ1-5, with D possibly matching TRBD1 (6 bases). The CDR3 sequence is 14 residues long. V gave up 5 bases and J gave up 7 bases, with 15 bases separating them. Germline CDR1 reads MDHEN; CDR2 reads SYDVKM. The CDR3 DNA reads TGTGCCAGCAGTATAACAGGGACCGGACAGCCCCAGCATTTT. Translation: CASSITGTGQPQHF. The full variable domain, completed using reference TRBV28 and TRBJ1-5, is DVKVTQSSRYLVKRTGEKVFLECVQDMDHENMFWYRQDPGLGLRLIYFSYDVKMKEKGDIPEGYSVSREKKERFSLILESASTNQTSMYLCASSITGTGQPQHFGDGTRLSIL.

The rearrangement links TRBV18 to TRBJ2-7, with D possibly TRBD1 on 6 matching bases. The V gene lost 4 bases and the J gene lost 5 bases, with 9 bases spanning the gap. Germline values: CDR1 KGHSH, CDR2 LQKENI. There are 12 residues in the CDR3. The CDR3: CASSLNRDEQYF. CDR3 nucleotides: TGTGCCAGCTCACTAAACAGGGACGAGCAGTACTTC.

This chain connects TRBV19 to TRBJ1-5, with D perhaps TRBD1 (6 bases). The V end was cut by 6 bases, the J end by 6 bases, with 12 bases between. The germline gives CDR1 LNHDA, CDR2 SQIVND (reference sequence). The CDR3 sequence is 13 residues long. The CDR3 nucleotides read TGTGCCAGTAGGTCGGGGGGCGGTCAGCCCCAGCATTTT. It translates to CASRSGGGQPQHF.

The rearrangement links TRBV27 to TRBJ2-7; a possible D gene is TRBD1 (6 bases). CDR1 and CDR2 from the germline V gene are MNHEY and SMNVEV (reference sequence). V lost 2 bases and J 0 bases, leaving 8 bases between the germline ends. The CDR3 consists of 14 residues. The CDR3 DNA is TGTGCCAGCAGTTTAGGGGACACCTCCTACGAGCAGTACTTC. Translating gives CASSLGDTSYEQYF.

A remark on this clone: Other DNA sequences from this sample encode an identical CDR3 as well. CDR3 residues: CASSLGAGNNEQFF. CDR3 DNA sequence: TGCGCCAGCAGCTTGGGGGCAGGGAACAATGAGCAGTTCTTC. J is TRBJ2-1 and V is TRBV5-1, with D maybe TRBD1 (5 bases). The CDR3 length is 14 residues. Germline values: CDR1 SGHRS, CDR2 YFSETQ. Trimming stripped 0 bases from V and 5 bases from J, with 9 bases between.

Turning to this clone: Its ends do not fully match the called genes, so a read error is possible. J is TRBJ1-2 and V is TRBV29-1; the match to TRBD1 covers 9 bases. Germline V gives CDR1 SQVTM, CDR2 ANQGSEA. The CDR3 is 14 amino acids. CDR3 protein: CSVFTGGAGYVYTF. The CDR3 region has the DNA TGCAGCGTTTTTACAGGGGGCGCCGGGTATGTCTACACCTTC.

The chain joins TRBV6-1 to TRBJ1-1, with 8 bases fitting TRBD1. The CDR3 contains 14 residues. CDR1 and CDR2 (germline): MNHNS, SASEGT. V shed 6 bases, J shed 2 bases, and the junction held 5 bases outside the gene matches. The CDR3 coding sequence is TGTGCCAGCAGGCCGACAGGGGTTAACACTGAAGCTTTCTTT. This gives the protein CASRPTGVNTEAFF.

The rearrangement links TRBV2 to TRBJ2-7; D is perhaps TRBD1 (5 bases). V dropped 2 bases and J dropped 7 bases, with 15 bases sitting between them. Per germline, CDR1 SNHLY and CDR2 FYNNEI. The length of the CDR3 is 14 residues. This chain's CDR3 is CASSESQGLQEQYF. CDR3 coding DNA: TGTGCCAGCAGTGAATCTCAGGGTTTGCAGGAGCAGTACTTC.

This clone was counted a single time. In DNA, the CDR3 is TGTGCCAGCAGCTCAAGACAGGGCCTGGAGGGCTATGGCTACACCTTC. Protein: CASSSRQGLEGYGYTF. The chain has TRBV7-2 and TRBJ1-2, with TRBD1 identical over 7 bases. The length of the CDR3 is 16 residues. Trimming at V came to 4 bases and at J to 4 bases, leaving 12 bases not matched to a gene. Germline assignment: CDR1 SGHTA and CDR2 FQGNSA.

This clone appeared a single time. This chain connects TRBV5-6 to TRBJ2-2, with a weak D call TRBD2 (7 bases). CDR3 length equals 15 residues. Trimming cost V 4 bases and J 6 bases, with 16 bases left between them. Germline lookup yields CDR1 SGHDT and CDR2 YYEEEE. The CDR3 sequence is CASSVGGGIAGELFF. The CDR3, as DNA: TGTGCCAGCAGCGTAGGGGGGGGCATCGCCGGGGAGCTGTTTTTT.

A remark on this clone: One end of the junction varies from germline; a read error may be responsible. The chain uses TRBV9 and TRBJ1-1; 7 nucleotides match TRBD1. Germline CDR1 and CDR2: SGDLS and YYNGEE. The CDR3 has 13 amino acids. The CDR3 spells CASSVGLMTGPRF. In DNA, the CDR3 is TGTGCCAGCAGCGTAGGTTTGATGACAGGGCCAAGATTT.

This clone was recorded a few times. The genes are TRBV11-2 and TRBJ2-2, with D possibly TRBD2 on 6 matching bases. V lost 1 base and J lost 3, with 15 bases in between. CDR3 length: 17 amino acids. From germline, CDR1 is SGHAT and CDR2 FQNNGV. The CDR3 loop reads CASSLGGGSGYTGELFF. In nucleotides, the CDR3 is TGTGCCAGCAGCTTAGGAGGTGGTAGCGGATACACCGGGGAGCTGTTTTTT.